This T cell receptor beta chain comes out of a study of human T cells and chemical hapten exposure. The V end was cut by 2 bases, the J end by 4 bases, with 15 bases between. There are 17 residues in the CDR3. The germline gives CDR1 SGHTA, CDR2 FQGNSA. Time point here: pre-sensitization, week 0. Treatment denoted: therapeutic diphenylcyclopropenone sensitization with weekly scalp DPC. TCRdb re-called the RACE reads through MiXCR, storing one row per CDR3 protein. This repertoire shows 90,000 or so distinct CDR3 sequences, 6.5% to 10% found once; its top ten account for approximately 2.4%. The source is a man aged 40-55 years with alopecia areata. Some clones in this sample may be carry-over from other donors' samples. Sequences were derived from whole blood, sampled in connection with sensitization to the hapten diphenylcyclopropenone (DPC). V is TRBV7-2 and J is TRBJ2-6, with D perhaps matching TRBD1 or TRBD2 (6 bases each). The CDR3 bases are TGTGCCAGCAGCTTATCGTTGGGGGGCGGCGGGGCCAACGTCCTGACTTTC. Residues: CASSLSLGGGGANVLTF.